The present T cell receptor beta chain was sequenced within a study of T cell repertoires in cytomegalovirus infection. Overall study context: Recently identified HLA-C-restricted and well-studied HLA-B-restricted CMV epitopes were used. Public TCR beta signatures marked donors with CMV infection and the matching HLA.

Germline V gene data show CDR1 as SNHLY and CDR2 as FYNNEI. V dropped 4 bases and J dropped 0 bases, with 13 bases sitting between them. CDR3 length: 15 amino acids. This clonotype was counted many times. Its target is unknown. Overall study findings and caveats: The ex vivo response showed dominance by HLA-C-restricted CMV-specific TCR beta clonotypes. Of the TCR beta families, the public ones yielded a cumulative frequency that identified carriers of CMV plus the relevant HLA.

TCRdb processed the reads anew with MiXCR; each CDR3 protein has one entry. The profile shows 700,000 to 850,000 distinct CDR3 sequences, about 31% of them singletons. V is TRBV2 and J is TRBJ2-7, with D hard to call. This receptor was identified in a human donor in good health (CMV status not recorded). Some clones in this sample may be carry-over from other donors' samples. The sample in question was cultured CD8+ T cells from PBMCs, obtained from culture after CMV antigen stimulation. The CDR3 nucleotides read TGTGCCAGCAGTGTAATCAGGCAGCTCTCCTACGAGCAGTACTTC. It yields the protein CASSVIRQLSYEQYF.